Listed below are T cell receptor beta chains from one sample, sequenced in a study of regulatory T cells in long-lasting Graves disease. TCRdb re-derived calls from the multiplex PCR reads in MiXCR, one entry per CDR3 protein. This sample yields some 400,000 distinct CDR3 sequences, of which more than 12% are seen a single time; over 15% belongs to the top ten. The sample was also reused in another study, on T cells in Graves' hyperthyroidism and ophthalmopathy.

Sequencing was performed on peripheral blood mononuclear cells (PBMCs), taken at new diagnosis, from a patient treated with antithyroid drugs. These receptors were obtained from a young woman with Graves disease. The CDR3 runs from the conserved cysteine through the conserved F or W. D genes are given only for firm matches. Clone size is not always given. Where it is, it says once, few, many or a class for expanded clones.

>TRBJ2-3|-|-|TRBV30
TGTGCCTGGAGTGTAGGTGGGGCCGAGGGCACAGATACGCAGTATTTT
CAWSVGGAEGTDTQYF
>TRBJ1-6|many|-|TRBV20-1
TGCAGTGCTAGAGGGGAGGGACCGGCACCCCTCCACTTT
CSARGEGPAPLHF
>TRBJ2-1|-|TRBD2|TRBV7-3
TGCGCCAGCAGCCAGGGTCTGAGACTAGCGGGAGTGGGTGAGCAGTTCTTC
CASSQGLRLAGVGEQFF
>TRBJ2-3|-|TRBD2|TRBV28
TGTGCCAGCAATTTTGGCGGGGGAGGGGCAGATACGCAGTATTTT
CASNFGGGGADTQYF
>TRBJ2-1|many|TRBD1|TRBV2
TGTGCCAGCAGTGAATCGGGACAGGGTTATGAGCAGTTCTTC
CASSESGQGYEQFF
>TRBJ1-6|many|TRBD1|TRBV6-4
TGTGCCAGCGGACAGGCCTTTGATTCACCCCTCCACTTT
CASGQAFDSPLHF
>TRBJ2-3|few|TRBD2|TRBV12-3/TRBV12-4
TGTGCCAGCAGCAGGCGGGAGGGTAGCACAGATACGCAGTATTTT
CASSRREGSTDTQYF
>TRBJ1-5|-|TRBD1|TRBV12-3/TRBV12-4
TGTGCCAGCAGATCCCGGGACAGGGGAGGCCTGAATCAGCCCCAGCATTTT
CASRSRDRGGLNQPQHF
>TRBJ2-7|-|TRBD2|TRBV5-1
TGCGCCAGCAGCTTAGAGGCGGGAGGTCTGGCCGAGCAGTACTTC
CASSLEAGGLAEQYF
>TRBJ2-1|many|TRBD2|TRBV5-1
TGCGCCAGCAGCTTGGCACCCGCGGGAGCCCTCGGGGGGTACAATGAGCAGTTCTTC
CASSLAPAGALGGYNEQFF
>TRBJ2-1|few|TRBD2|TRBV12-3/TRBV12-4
TGTGCCAGCAGTCAAGGACTAGCGCTCTATGAGCAGTTCTTC
CASSQGLALYEQFF
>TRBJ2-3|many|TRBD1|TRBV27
TGTGCCAGCAGTTTATCAGGGACAGGCCACACAGATACGCAGTATTTT
CASSLSGTGHTDTQYF
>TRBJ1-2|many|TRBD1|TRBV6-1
TGTGCCAGCAGTACAGGGGAGGTTGGCTACACCTTC
CASSTGEVGYTF
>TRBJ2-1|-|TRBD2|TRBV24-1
TGTGCCACCAGTGATTTGCCGGCTAGCGGGAGGCTCTCCTACAATGAGCAGTTCTTC
CATSDLPASGRLSYNEQFF
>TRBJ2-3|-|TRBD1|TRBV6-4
TGTGCCAGCAGTGAAGGACAGGGGACCACAGATACGCAGTATTTT
CASSEGQGTTDTQYF
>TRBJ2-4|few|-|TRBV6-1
TGTGCCGCCGGTGGGGCCAAAAACATTCAGTACTTC
CAAGGAKNIQYF
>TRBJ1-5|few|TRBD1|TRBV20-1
TGCAGTGCTGAAACAGGGGAACAGCCCCAGCATTTT
CSAETGEQPQHF
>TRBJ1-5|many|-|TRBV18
TGTGCCAGCTCACCAATGGAAAGTGCGATTCAGCCCCAGCATTTT
CASSPMESAIQPQHF
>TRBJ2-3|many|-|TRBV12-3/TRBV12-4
TGTGCCAGCAGTTACTTGACGCGTCAGGATACGCAGTATTTT
CASSYLTRQDTQYF
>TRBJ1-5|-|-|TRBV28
TGTGCCAGCAGTTGGGGAAGGGAGCGGAGCAATCAGCCCCAGCATTTT
CASSWGRERSNQPQHF
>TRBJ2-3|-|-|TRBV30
TGTGCCTGGACCCCCACCTTAGGGACAGATACGCAGTATTTT
CAWTPTLGTDTQYF
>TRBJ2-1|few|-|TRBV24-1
TGTGCCACCAGTGGAAAAACAGAGGGCTTAAACAATGAGCAGTTCTTC
CATSGKTEGLNNEQFF
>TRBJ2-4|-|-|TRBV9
TGTGCCAGCAGCGTAGGGGGCTGGGGGGCTGCCACTCAGTACTTC
CASSVGGWGAATQYF
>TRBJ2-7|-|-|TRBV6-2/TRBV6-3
TGTGCCAGCAGTGAATGGGCCTCAGATGGGGAGCAGTACTTC
CASSEWASDGEQYF
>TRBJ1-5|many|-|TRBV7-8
TGTGCCAGCAGCTTAGGTGTTGGCCGCAATCAGCCCCAGCATTTT
CASSLGVGRNQPQHF
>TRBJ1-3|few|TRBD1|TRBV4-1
TGCGCCAGCAGCTCCACCAGGGGGGACTCTGGAAACACCATATATTTT
CASSSTRGDSGNTIYF
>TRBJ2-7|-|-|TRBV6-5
TGTGCCAGCAGTTACGAGTCAGGGAATTCCTACGAGCAGTACTTC
CASSYESGNSYEQYF
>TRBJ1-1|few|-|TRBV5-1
TGCGCCAGCAGCTCCTCGGCAGGGCCCAACACTGAAGCTTTCTTT
CASSSSAGPNTEAFF
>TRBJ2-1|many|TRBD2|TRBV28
TGTGCCAGCAGTGGAAGCGGGAGGAGCTCCTACAATGAGCAGTTCTTC
CASSGSGRSSYNEQFF
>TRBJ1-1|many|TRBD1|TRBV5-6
TGTGCCAGCAGCTTGGTGACAGGGGACAACACTGAAGCTTTCTTT
CASSLVTGDNTEAFF
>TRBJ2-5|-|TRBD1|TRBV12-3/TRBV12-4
TGTGCCAGCAGTTCCGAGATTCAGGGGGAAGAGACCCAGTACTTC
CASSSEIQGEETQYF
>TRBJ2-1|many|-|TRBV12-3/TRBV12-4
TGTGCCAGCAGCATCAATGAGCAGTTCTTC
CASSINEQFF
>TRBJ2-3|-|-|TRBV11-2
TGTGCCAGCAGCTTGCGGCTGGTGGGGGACGATACGCAGTATTTT
CASSLRLVGDDTQYF
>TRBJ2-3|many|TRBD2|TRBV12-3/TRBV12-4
TGTGCCAGCACCTTTCTAGGGACTAGCGGGAAAAGGGATACGCAGTATTTT
CASTFLGTSGKRDTQYF
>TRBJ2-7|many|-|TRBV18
TGTGCCAGCTCAATACAACTCCCCGAGCAGTACTTC
CASSIQLPEQYF
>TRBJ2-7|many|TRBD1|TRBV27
TGTGCCAGCAGTTCCGCCGGGACAGCGCGGTCGGGAGAGCAGTACTTC
CASSSAGTARSGEQYF
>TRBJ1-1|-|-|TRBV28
TGTGCTAGTAGGCAGGGGAAATCTGAAGCTTTCTTT
CASRQGKSEAFF
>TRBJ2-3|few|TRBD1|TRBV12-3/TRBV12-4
TGTGCCAGCAGTTGGGGGACCGGGACAGGGGGCCTAGCGAGAGCCACAGATACGCAGTATTTT
CASSWGTGTGGLARATDTQYF
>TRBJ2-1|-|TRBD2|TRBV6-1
TGTGCCAGCAGTGCGGAGCGGGAGGCCTACAATGAGCAGTTCTTC
CASSAEREAYNEQFF
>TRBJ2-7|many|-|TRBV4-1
TGCGCCAGCAGCCAGGGGGGAGTTTACGAGCAGTACTTC
CASSQGGVYEQYF
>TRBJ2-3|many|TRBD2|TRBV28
TGTGCCAGCAAGATATCTCAGCGGGAAGGAGTAGATACGCAGTATTTT
CASKISQREGVDTQYF